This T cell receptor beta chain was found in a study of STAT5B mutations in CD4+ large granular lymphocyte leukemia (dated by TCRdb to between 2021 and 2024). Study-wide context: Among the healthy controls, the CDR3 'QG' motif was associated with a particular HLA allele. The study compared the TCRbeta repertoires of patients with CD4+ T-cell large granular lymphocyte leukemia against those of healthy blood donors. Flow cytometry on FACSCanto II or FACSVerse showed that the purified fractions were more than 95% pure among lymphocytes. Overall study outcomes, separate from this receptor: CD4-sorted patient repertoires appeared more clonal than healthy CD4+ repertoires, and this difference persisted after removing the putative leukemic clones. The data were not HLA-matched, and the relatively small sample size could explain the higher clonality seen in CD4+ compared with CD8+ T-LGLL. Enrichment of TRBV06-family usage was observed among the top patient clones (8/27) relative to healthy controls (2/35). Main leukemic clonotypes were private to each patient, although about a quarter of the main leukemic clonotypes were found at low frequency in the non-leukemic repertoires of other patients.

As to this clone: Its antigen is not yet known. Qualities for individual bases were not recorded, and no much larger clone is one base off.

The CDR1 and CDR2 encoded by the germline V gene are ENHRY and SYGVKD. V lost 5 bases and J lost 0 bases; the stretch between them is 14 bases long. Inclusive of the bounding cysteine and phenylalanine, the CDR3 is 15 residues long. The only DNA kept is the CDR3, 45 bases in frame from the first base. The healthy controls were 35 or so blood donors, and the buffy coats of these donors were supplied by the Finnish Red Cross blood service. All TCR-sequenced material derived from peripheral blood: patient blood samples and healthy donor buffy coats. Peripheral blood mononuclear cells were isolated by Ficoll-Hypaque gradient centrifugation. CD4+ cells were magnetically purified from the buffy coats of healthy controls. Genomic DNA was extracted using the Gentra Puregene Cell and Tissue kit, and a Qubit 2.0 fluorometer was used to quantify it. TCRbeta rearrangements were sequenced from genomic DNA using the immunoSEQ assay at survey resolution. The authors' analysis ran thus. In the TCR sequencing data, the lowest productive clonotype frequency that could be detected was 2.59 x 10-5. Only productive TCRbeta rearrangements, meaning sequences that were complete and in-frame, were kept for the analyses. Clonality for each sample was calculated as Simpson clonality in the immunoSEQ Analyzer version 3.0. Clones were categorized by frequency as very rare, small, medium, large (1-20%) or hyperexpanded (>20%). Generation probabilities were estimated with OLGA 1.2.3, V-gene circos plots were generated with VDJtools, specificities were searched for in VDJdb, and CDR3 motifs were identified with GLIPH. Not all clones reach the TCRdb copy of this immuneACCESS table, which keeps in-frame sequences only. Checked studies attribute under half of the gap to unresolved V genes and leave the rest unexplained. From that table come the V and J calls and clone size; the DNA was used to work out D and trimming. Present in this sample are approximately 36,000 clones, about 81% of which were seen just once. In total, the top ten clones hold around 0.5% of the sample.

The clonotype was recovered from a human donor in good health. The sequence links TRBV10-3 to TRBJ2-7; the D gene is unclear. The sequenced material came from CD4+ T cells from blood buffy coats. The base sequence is TGTGCCATCAGTACAACAGAGAGTAGCTCCTACGAGCAGTACTTC. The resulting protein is CAISTTESSSYEQYF.